This T cell receptor beta chain appears in the sequencing data of a study of T cell changes during pregnancy in multiple sclerosis (dated by TCRdb to the late 2010s). In terms of the full investigation: The study examined how the T cell repertoire changed over the course of pregnancy in women with multiple sclerosis.

The method behind the library was the immunoSEQ multiplex PCR assay. Held by TCRdb, this immuneACCESS table contains in-frame sequences only and omits some clones. Under half of the omission traces to an unresolved V gene where checked; the cause of the rest is unknown. Present in this sample are roughly 60,000 clones, roughly 87% of which were seen just once. 2% to 2.5% of the sample is taken by the ten largest. The CDR3 covers 15 residues, taking in both the cysteine and the phenylalanine. Just CDR3 DNA is preserved here, 45 bases in frame from base 1. CDR1 and CDR2 were assigned from the germline V gene as MNHEY and SVGAGI. Comment on this clone: Its antigen target is currently unknown. Base qualities are not recorded, but no much larger clone differs from it by a single base.

Specimen: peripheral blood, collected in the second trimester of pregnancy. This TCR was sampled from a female donor in good health, enrolled as a control in a pregnancy study. The chain is assembled from TRBV6-5 and TRBJ2-5; 11 central bases correspond to TRBD1. The end of the DNA aligns better with TRBJ2-7, so the J call may be wrong. The DNA sequence is as follows: TGTGCCAGCAGTACCCGGGACAGGGGGAACTACGAGCAGTACTTC. It translates to CASSTRDRGNYEQYF.